This TCR beta chain was recovered during a study of OX40 agonist ivuxolimab in advanced cancers. For context, the study as a whole: Ivuxolimab was an agonistic, fully human IgG2 monoclonal antibody directed against OX40 (CD134), a costimulatory receptor. Intravenous ivuxolimab was administered to patients every 2 weeks at six dose levels: 0.01, 0.1, 0.3, 1.5, 3 and 10 mg/kg. Of the approximately 54 dose-escalation patients, hepatocellular carcinoma was present in around 20, melanoma in around 15, renal cell carcinoma in 9 and head and neck cancer in 9. In the dose-escalation cohort, 82.7% of patients were male, and the mean age was approximately 64 years, with a range of roughly 20 to 80. Patients were allowed to have had prior anti-PD-1, anti-PD-L1 or anti-CTLA-4 therapy, and 30% to 40% of the dose-escalation patients had previously received checkpoint inhibitors. Three dose-escalation patients achieved partial responses, one with hepatocellular carcinoma and two with cutaneous melanoma. Peripheral TCRbeta sequencing was intended to test whether TCR sequence diversity was altered and clonal T-cell expansion was caused by ivuxolimab. The paper describes the monotherapy dose-escalation part (N of about 52 patients) of the phase I trial of ivuxolimab.

From cysteine to phenylalanine, the CDR3 is 15 amino acids long. Of the read, only the CDR3 DNA is kept; its 45 bases are in frame from base 1. The trim is 2 bases for V and 1 base for J, with a gap of 11 bases between the germline ends. CDR1 SGHVS and CDR2 FNYEAQ are derived from the germline V gene. The trial excluded patients who had a history of autoimmune disease or who were on systemic immunosuppression. Peripheral blood for TCR sequencing was drawn from every dose cohort at baseline, at cycle 4 day 1 and at cycle 7 day 1. The samples were drawn from a first-in-human, open-label, multicenter phase I dose-escalation trial of ivuxolimab. The trial enrolled adults with locally advanced or metastatic head and neck squamous cell, hepatocellular, melanoma or renal cell carcinoma. Before TCR sequencing, CD4+ T cells and CD8+ T cells were sorted from peripheral blood as separate populations. The full study reports these points: Low levels of normalized T-cell clonal expansion were also seen in some patients who did not respond. At doses of 0.1 to 3.0 mg/kg, clonal expansion of both CD4+ and CD8+ T cells in blood was seen between baseline and week 6. In the 0.1-3.0 mg/kg groups, partial responders were among the patients with the lowest normalized peripheral clonal expansion, particularly in CD8+ T cells. The antigen specificity of the peripheral T cells that underwent clonal expansion was not determined. After ivuxolimab, CD8+ T cells had more expanded clones than CD4+ T cells on average.

Points on this clone: Its antigen is currently not known. The input lacks base qualities; no much larger clone sits a single base away.

Genomic DNA was isolated from the sorted cells so that the TCRbeta CDR3 region could be sequenced. TCRbeta CDR3 regions were sequenced using the immunoSEQ Assay. TCRdb carries this immuneACCESS record with in-frame sequences only. Its versions omit some clonotypes, under half of them owing to an unresolved V gene in the studies checked, with the rest unexplained. Within this sample are more than 60,000 clones, with roughly 91% of them counted one time only. Around 0.23% of the sample is held by the ten biggest clonotypes. The sequenced sample was CD4+ or CD8+ T cells sorted from blood, obtained in a trial of the OX40 agonist ivuxolimab. This TCR was sampled from an adult with an advanced solid tumor such as melanoma, head and neck, liver or kidney cancer. The rearrangement joined TRBV7-6 to TRBJ2-5; possibly the D gene is TRBD2, per 5 matching bases. The nucleotides read TGTGCCAGCAGCTTAAGGCAGGACTTCCAAGAGACCCAGTACTTC. The translation is CASSLRQDFQETQYF.